Following are 23 T cell receptor beta chains from one sample sequenced in a study of T cell responses to AZD1222 COVID-19 vaccine. Generated by immunoSEQ multiplex PCR, the TCRdb table keeps only in-frame clones and is missing some. The sample holds about 210,000 clones, roughly 94% seen once. This sample comprised peripheral blood, obtained 28 days after the second dose of the MenACWY control vaccine. Source of these receptors: an adult who received the MenACWY meningococcal vaccine as a control.

The chain has TRBV10-3 and TRBJ2-1; 7 bases line up with TRBD1. Germline V CDR1 and CDR2: ENHRY, SYGVKD. Trimming took 6 bases from V and 5 from J; bases not matched to a gene: 4. This CDR3 spans 13 amino acids. CDR3 region: CAISLRGHNEQFF. In DNA form, the CDR3 reads TGTGCCATCAGCCTAAGGGGGCACAATGAGCAGTTCTTC.

This clone has only one observation. This chain uses TRBV10-3 with TRBJ2-2; D unclear. Germline assignment: CDR1 ENHRY and CDR2 SYGVKD. V lost 4 bases to trimming and J lost 4 bases, with 1 base between them. The CDR3 runs to 11 residues. For the CDR3, the DNA is TGTGCCATCAGTGGCACCGGGGAGCTGTTTTTT. Translated, it gives CAISGTGELFF.

This rearrangement joins TRBV28 to TRBJ2-7; maybe TRBD2 (5 bases). The CDR3 is 12 amino acids. Germline lookup yields CDR1 MDHEN and CDR2 SYDVKM. Trimming shortened V by 7 bases and J by 4 bases, and 11 bases separated the two germline ends. CDR3 bases: TGTGCCAGCACCTCGGACTCGTACGAGCAGTACTTC. This translates into CASTSDSYEQYF. Supplemented by reference TRBV28 and TRBJ2-7, the full variable domain reads DVKVTQSSRYLVKRTGEKVFLECVQDMDHENMFWYRQDPGLGLRLIYFSYDVKMKEKGDIPEGYSVSREKKERFSLILESASTNQTSMYLCASTSDSYEQYFGPGTRLTVT.

This chain uses TRBV7-9 with TRBJ1-1; D is uncertain. The V gene lost 1 base and the J gene lost 0 bases, with 6 bases spanning the gap. The CDR3 has 14 residues. Germline V lookup: CDR1 SEHNR, CDR2 FQNEAQ (reference sequence). CDR3 coding DNA: TGTGCCAGCAGCTTAGAGGGCCTGAACACTGAAGCTTTCTTT. It specifies CASSLEGLNTEAFF.

V gene TRBV30 combines with J gene TRBJ2-5; D tentatively reads TRBD1 or TRBD2 (6 bases each). The germline gives CDR1 GTSNPN, CDR2 SVGIG (reference sequence). The CDR3 sequence is 14 residues long. V was pared by 3 bases and J by 1 base, with 12 bases between. CDR3 DNA: TGTGCCTGGAGGGAAAGGGGGGCCCAAGAGACCCAGTACTTC. Translation gives CAWRERGAQETQYF.

The rearrangement uses TRBV10-3 and TRBJ2-7; D perhaps matches TRBD2 (6 bases). This CDR3 is built from 11 residues. V was trimmed by 4 bases and J by 9 bases, leaving 10 bases between them. CDR1 ENHRY and CDR2 SYGVKD come from the germline V gene. CDR3 DNA: TGTGCCATCAGTGGGGAGGTTGGGCAGTACTTC. This codes for CAISGEVGQYF.

As concerns this clone: One end of the junction fails to match germline, which may point to a read error. The genes are TRBV11-2 and TRBJ1-2; D remains unclear. Germline V lookup: CDR1 SGHAT, CDR2 FQNNGV. CDR3 length equals 14 residues. DNA of the CDR3: TGTGCCAGCAGCGTAGAAGAAGGGTTCTATGGCTACACCTTC. It yields the protein CASSVEEGFYGYTF.

The rearrangement joins TRBV10-3 to TRBJ1-2; 7 bases align to TRBD1. The CDR3 covers 12 residues. The germline V gene encodes CDR1 ENHRY and CDR2 SYGVKD. V shed 10 bases and J 4 bases; nucleotides not matched to a gene: 6. This CDR3 reads CATRGQLYGYTF. As DNA, the CDR3 is TGTGCCACCAGGGGACAGCTCTATGGCTACACCTTC.

This rearrangement joins TRBV5-8 to TRBJ2-5, with TRBD2 matching over 11 bases. This CDR3 has 17 residues. Looked up from germline, CDR1 is SGHTS and CDR2 is YDEGEE. V shed 7 bases and J 5 bases; nucleotides not matched to a gene: 16. CDR3 in amino acids: CASAAGASGGPLETQYF. CDR3 coding DNA: TGTGCCAGCGCCGCCGGGGCTAGCGGGGGGCCTTTGGAGACCCAGTACTTC.

The V and J genes are TRBV29-1 and TRBJ1-1; D not resolved. CDR1 and CDR2 from the germline V gene are SQVTM and ANQGSEA. The CDR3 runs to 13 residues. V dropped 4 bases and J dropped 0 bases, with 9 bases sitting between them. CDR3 sequence reads: CSVVKGMNTEAFF. The CDR3 DNA sequence: TGCAGCGTTGTTAAAGGGATGAACACTGAAGCTTTCTTT.

The chain joins TRBV5-6 to TRBJ1-3; 9 bases match TRBD1. The CDR3 has 14 amino acids. Germline CDR1 SGHDT, CDR2 YYEEEE. V shed 1 base, J shed 8 bases, and the junction held 4 bases outside the gene matches. CDR3 DNA: TGTGCCAGCAGCTTGAGGGACAGGGAATACACCATATATTTT. This sequence encodes CASSLRDREYTIYF.

Only a few counts were recorded for this clone. This chain connects TRBV27 to TRBJ1-6, with 11 bases identical to TRBD1. Trimming cost V 2 bases and J 9 bases; bases outside gene matches: 6. The CDR3 is 16 amino acids. Germline V CDR1 and CDR2: MNHEY, SMNVEV (reference sequence). The CDR3 region has the DNA TGTGCCAGCAGTTTACTAACCGGGACAGGGGGTTCACCCCTCCACTTT. It specifies CASSLLTGTGGSPLHF.

This chain joins TRBV5-6 and TRBJ2-7, with 7 bases fitting TRBD1. The CDR3 length is 15 residues. In germline, CDR1 is SGHDT, CDR2 YYEEEE. J was trimmed by 4 bases and V by 4 bases; bases with no gene match: 11. The chain's CDR3 is CASSPGQRIFYEQYF. The CDR3 DNA follows: TGTGCCAGCAGCCCGGGACAGCGTATCTTTTACGAGCAGTACTTC.

The gene calls are TRBV5-1 and TRBJ2-7; 9 bases are a match to TRBD2. Losses at the gene ends were 0 bases for V and 4 bases for J; bases not matched to a gene: 2. CDR1 is SGHRS and CDR2 is YFSETQ in the germline V gene. The length of the CDR3 is 14 residues. The CDR3 sequence is CASSLGTSDYEQYF. The CDR3 coding sequence is TGCGCCAGCAGCTTGGGGACTAGCGATTACGAGCAGTACTTC.

The chain joins TRBV2 to TRBJ1-5; 9 nucleotides agree with TRBD1. Looked up from germline, CDR1 is SNHLY and CDR2 is FYNNEI. J was trimmed by 7 bases and V by 8 bases; bases with no gene match: 9. The length of the CDR3 is 14 residues. CDR3 sequence reads: CASANGTGRQPQHF. The CDR3, as DNA: TGTGCCAGCGCCAATGGGACAGGGCGGCAGCCCCAGCATTTT.

This chain joins TRBV28 and TRBJ1-2, with D possibly matching TRBD1 (6 bases). The length of the CDR3 is 15 residues. Trimming removed 6 bases from V and 4 bases from J, with 18 bases in between. The V gene's germline CDR1 is MDHEN and CDR2 SYDVKM. The chain's CDR3 is CASSSVGAPSYGYTF. The CDR3 DNA reads TGTGCCAGCAGCTCCGTGGGGGCACCTTCCTATGGCTACACCTTC.

V and J are TRBV2 and TRBJ2-1; TRBD1 agrees at 11 bases. The CDR3 runs 16 residues. Germline assignment: CDR1 SNHLY and CDR2 FYNNEI. V was pared by 5 bases and J by 3 bases, with 6 bases of the junction left unmatched. This chain's CDR3 is CASSLDRGLNYNEQFF. The DNA for the CDR3 is TGTGCCAGCAGTTTGGACAGGGGGCTTAACTACAATGAGCAGTTCTTC.

The chain combines TRBV28 with TRBJ2-7; 8 bases agree with TRBD1. The CDR3 is 15 residues long. V was pared by 3 bases and J by 2 bases, with 6 bases of the junction left unmatched. Germline assignment: CDR1 MDHEN and CDR2 SYDVKM. As DNA, the CDR3 is TGTGCCAGCAGTTTTAGGACAGGGAGTACCTACGAGCAGTACTTC. Its translation: CASSFRTGSTYEQYF.

In regard to this clone: Additional DNA sequences in this sample encode the identical CDR3. DNA for the CDR3: TGTGCCAGCAGCCAAGGCGGTAGGACAGATACGCAGTATTTT. Its translation is CASSQGGRTDTQYF. The V call is TRBV14, the J call TRBJ2-3; the D is unclear. The V and J ends lost 1 base and 3 bases respectively, with 8 bases between them. The germline V gene encodes CDR1 SGHDN and CDR2 FVKESK. This CDR3 spans 14 amino acids.

The chain employs TRBV13 and TRBJ1-2, with 8 bases lining up with TRBD1. The CDR3 extends over 14 amino acids. Germline V CDR1 and CDR2: PRHDT, FYEKMQ (reference sequence). V dropped 5 bases and J dropped 5; count of bases not matched to a gene: 7. CDR3 DNA sequence: TGTGCCAGCAGCCATTTGGGACAGGATTATGGCTACACCTTC. Translating it yields CASSHLGQDYGYTF.

The rearrangement links TRBV5-1 to TRBJ2-1; the D is unclear. Germline V lookup: CDR1 SGHRS, CDR2 YFSETQ. Trimming left V 5 bases short and J 7 bases short, with 10 bases between. This CDR3 comprises 12 residues. CDR3: CASRFEGNEQFF. The CDR3 nucleotides are TGCGCCAGCAGGTTTGAAGGGAATGAGCAGTTCTTC.

This chain connects TRBV6-5 to TRBJ1-1, with TRBD1 identical over 7 bases. CDR3 length: 14 amino acids. Germline CDR1 MNHEY, CDR2 SVGAGI. The DNA of the CDR3 is TGTGCGACGGAGAGGGGGCGCGGGGCGGCTGAAGCTTTCTTT. This gives the protein CATERGRGAAEAFF.

This clone occurred once. The chain employs TRBV9 and TRBJ1-5, with 11 positions matching TRBD1. The CDR3 spans 13 residues. Losses at the gene ends were 7 bases for V and 7 bases for J; bases not matched to a gene: 4. Germline CDR1 SGDLS, CDR2 YYNGEE. The CDR3: CASGQGAGQPQHF. The DNA for the CDR3 is TGTGCCAGCGGACAGGGGGCCGGGCAGCCCCAGCATTTT.